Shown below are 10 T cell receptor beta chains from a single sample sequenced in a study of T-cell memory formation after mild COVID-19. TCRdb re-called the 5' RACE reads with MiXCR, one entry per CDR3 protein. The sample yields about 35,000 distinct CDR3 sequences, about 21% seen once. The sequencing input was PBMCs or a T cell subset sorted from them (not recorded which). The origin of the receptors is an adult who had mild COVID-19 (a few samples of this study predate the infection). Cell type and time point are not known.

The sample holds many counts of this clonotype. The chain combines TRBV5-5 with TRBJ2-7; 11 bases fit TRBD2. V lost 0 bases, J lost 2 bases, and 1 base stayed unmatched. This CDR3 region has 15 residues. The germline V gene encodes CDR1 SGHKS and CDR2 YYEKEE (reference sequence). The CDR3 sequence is CASSLVSGGAYEQYF. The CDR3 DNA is TGTGCCAGCAGCTTGGTTAGCGGGGGGGCCTACGAGCAGTACTTC.

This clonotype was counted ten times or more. CDR3 bases: TGTGCCAGCAGCGTTCACCCGGGTTCTAGTGAGCAGTTCTTC. As protein: CASSVHPGSSEQFF. The V gene is TRBV9, the J gene TRBJ2-1; D unclear. V lost 2 bases to trimming and J lost 9 bases, with 15 bases between them. The CDR3 is 14 amino acids. Germline V lookup: CDR1 SGDLS, CDR2 YYNGEE.

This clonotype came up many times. The CDR3 bases are TGCAGTGCATACCGTACTGGAGGTACCAAAAACATTCAGTACTTC. It encodes CSAYRTGGTKNIQYF. J is TRBJ2-4 and V is TRBV20-1; perhaps TRBD2 as D (5 bases). The CDR3 totals 15 residues. Germline V lookup: CDR1 DFQATT, CDR2 SNEGSKA (reference sequence). V lost 6 bases and J lost 2, with 17 bases in between.

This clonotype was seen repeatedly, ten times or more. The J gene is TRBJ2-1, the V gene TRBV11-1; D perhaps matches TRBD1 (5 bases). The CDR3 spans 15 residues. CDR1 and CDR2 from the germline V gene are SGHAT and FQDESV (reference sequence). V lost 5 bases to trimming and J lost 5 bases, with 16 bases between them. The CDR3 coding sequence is TGTGCCAGCAGCCCTCGTCGGCAGGGAAACAATGAGCAGTTCTTC. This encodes CASSPRRQGNNEQFF.

For the CDR3, the DNA is TGTGCCAGCAGTTTAATGGGCTCCGGCTACGAGCAGTACTTC. Amino acid sequence: CASSLMGSGYEQYF. The V and J genes are TRBV12-3 or TRBV12-4 and TRBJ2-7, with D unresolved. This CDR3 region has 14 residues. The ends were cut back, 2 bases at V and 3 bases at J, with 11 bases in the middle.

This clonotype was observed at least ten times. The CDR3 region is CASSLGSPSGRDTQYF. Written as DNA, the CDR3 is TGCGCCAGCAGCTTGGGATCCCCCTCCGGGAGAGATACGCAGTATTTT. The chain has TRBV5-1 and TRBJ2-3, with D possibly matching TRBD2 (6 bases). The CDR3 is 16 residues long. Trimming shortened V by 0 bases and J by 5 bases, and 16 bases separated the two germline ends. Germline assignment: CDR1 SGHRS and CDR2 YFSETQ.

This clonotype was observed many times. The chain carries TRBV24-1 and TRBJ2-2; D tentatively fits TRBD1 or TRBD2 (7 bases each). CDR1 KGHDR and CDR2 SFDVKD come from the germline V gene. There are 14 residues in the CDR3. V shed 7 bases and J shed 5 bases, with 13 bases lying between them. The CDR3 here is CATSRQGGTGELFF. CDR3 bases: TGTGCCACCAGCCGACAGGGAGGGACCGGGGAGCTGTTTTTT.

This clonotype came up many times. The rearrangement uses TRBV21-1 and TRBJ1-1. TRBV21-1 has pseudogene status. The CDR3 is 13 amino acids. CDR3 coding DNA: TGTGCCAGCACGGACGGAGAGTCCACTGAAGCTTTCTTT. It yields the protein CASTDGESTEAFF.

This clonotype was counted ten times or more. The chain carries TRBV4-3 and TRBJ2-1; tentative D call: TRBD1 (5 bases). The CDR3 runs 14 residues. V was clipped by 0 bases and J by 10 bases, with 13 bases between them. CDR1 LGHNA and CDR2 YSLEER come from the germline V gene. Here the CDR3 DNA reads TGCGCCAGCAGCCAAGATTATCAGGGATTGGAGCAGTTCTTC. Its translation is CASSQDYQGLEQFF.

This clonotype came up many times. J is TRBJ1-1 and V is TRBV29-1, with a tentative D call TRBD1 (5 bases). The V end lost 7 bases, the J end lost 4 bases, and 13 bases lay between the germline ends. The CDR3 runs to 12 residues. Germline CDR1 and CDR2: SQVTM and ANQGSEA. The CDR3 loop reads CSATTGATEAFF. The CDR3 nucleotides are TGCAGCGCAACCACAGGCGCCACTGAAGCTTTCTTT.